The subject of this entry is one T cell receptor (beta chain). These data belong to a study of blood T cell repertoires in COVID-19. V lost 2 bases, J lost 2 bases, and 7 bases lay in between. CDR3 length: 14 residues. Germline-derived CDR1 and CDR2 are MNHEY and SVGEGT. The protocol was immunoSEQ multiplex PCR, while the TCRdb copy is restricted to in-frame clones and leaves out a portion. The sample comprises around 250,000 clones, more than 75% of which are singletons, and about 7.6% rests with the top ten. The specimen sequenced was peripheral blood. The clonotype originates from a woman between 65 and 79 years old with active or convalescent COVID-19. The V and J genes are TRBV6-2 or TRBV6-3 and TRBJ1-5; a weak D match, TRBD1 (6 bases). CDR3 sequence: CASSYPGGNQPQHF. In nucleotides, the CDR3 is TGTGCCAGCAGTTACCCAGGGGGCAATCAGCCCCAGCATTTT.